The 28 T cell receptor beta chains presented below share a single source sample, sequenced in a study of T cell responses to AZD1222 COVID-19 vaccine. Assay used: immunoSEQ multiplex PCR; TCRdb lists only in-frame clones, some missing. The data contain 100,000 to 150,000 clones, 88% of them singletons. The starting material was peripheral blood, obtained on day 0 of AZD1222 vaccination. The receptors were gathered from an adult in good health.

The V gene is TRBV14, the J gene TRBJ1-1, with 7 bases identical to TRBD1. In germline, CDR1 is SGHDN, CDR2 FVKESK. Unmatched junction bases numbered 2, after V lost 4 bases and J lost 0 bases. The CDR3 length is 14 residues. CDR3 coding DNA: TGTGCCAGCAGCCGGGGACAGATGAACACTGAAGCTTTCTTT. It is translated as CASSRGQMNTEAFF.

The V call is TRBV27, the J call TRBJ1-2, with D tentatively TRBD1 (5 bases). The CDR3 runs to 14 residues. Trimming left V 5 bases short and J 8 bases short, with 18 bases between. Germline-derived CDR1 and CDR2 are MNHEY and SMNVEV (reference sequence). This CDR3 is CASSHPSLGVGYTF. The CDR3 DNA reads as TGTGCCAGCAGTCACCCCTCTTTGGGGGTGGGCTACACCTTC.

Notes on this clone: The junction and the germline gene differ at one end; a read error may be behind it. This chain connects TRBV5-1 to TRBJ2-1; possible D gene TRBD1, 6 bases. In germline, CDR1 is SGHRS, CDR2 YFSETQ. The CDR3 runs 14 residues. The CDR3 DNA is TGCGCCAGCGGCTTCCCCACAGGGACCAATGAGCAGTTCTTC. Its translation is CASGFPTGTNEQFF. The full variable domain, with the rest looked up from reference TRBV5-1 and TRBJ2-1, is KAGVTQTPRYLIKTRGQQVTLSCSPISGHRSVSWYQQTPGQGLQFLFEYFSETQRNKGNFPGRFSGRQFSNSRSEMNVSTLELGDSALYLCASGFPTGTNEQFFGPGTRLTVL.

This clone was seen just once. CDR3 protein: CASSLFGGANSYNEQFF. DNA of the CDR3: TGTGCCAGCAGCTTATTTGGCGGAGCCAACTCCTACAATGAGCAGTTCTTC. The chain links TRBV7-6 to TRBJ2-1; no clear D. This CDR3 contains 17 residues. Trimming pared 2 bases from V and 0 bases from J, leaving 14 bases between. The germline CDR1 and CDR2 sequences are SGHVS and FNYEAQ.

For the CDR3, the DNA is TGTGCCAGCGGCCCCATCCGCGCTTTCTTT. Its protein product is CASGPIRAFF. The gene calls are TRBV28 and TRBJ1-1; no firm D call. This CDR3 has 10 residues. With 8 bases removed from V and 11 bases from J, the gap between germline ends came to 12 bases. Per the germline V gene, CDR1 is MDHEN and CDR2 is SYDVKM.

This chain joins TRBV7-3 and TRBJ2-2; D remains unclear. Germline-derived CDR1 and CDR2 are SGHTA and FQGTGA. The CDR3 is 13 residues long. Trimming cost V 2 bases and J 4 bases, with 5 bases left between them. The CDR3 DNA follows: TGTGCCAGCAGCTTAGCCCCCACCGGGGAGCTGTTTTTT. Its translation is CASSLAPTGELFF. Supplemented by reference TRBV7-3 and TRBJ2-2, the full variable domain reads GAGVSQTPSNKVTEKGKYVELRCDPISGHTALYWYRQSLGQGPEFLIYFQGTGAADDSGLPNDRFFAVRPEGSVSTLKIQRTERGDSAVYLCASSLAPTGELFFGEGSRLTVL.

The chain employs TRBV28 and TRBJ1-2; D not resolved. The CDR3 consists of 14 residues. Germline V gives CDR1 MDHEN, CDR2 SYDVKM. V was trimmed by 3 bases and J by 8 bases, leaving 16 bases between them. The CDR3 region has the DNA TGTGCCAGCAGTTTGTTAGGCGCCAAGGACGGCTACACCTTC. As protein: CASSLLGAKDGYTF.

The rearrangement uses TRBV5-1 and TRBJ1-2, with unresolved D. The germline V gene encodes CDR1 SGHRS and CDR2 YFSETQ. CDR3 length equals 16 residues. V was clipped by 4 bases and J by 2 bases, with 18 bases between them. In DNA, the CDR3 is TGCGCCAGCAGCCAAAGTCTCGGGCCAGTCAACTATGGCTACACCTTC. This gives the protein CASSQSLGPVNYGYTF.

The CDR3 DNA reads TGTGCCAGCACCCCGTTGGGGACAGGGGCTAACTATGGCTACACCTTC. Translation gives CASTPLGTGANYGYTF. This sequence joins TRBV27 and TRBJ1-2; the match to TRBD1 covers 10 bases. Unmatched junction bases numbered 8, after V lost 7 bases and J lost 0 bases. The CDR3 contains 16 residues. Germline V gene data show CDR1 as MNHEY and CDR2 as SMNVEV (reference sequence).

Here the CDR3 reads CASRPPGRSLEAFF. The CDR3, as DNA: TGTGCCAGCAGGCCACCGGGACGCTCCCTGGAAGCTTTCTTT. The chain links TRBV6-5 to TRBJ1-1; the D gene is possibly TRBD1 (5 bases). The CDR3 contains 14 residues. Between the trimmed V and J ends, which lost 6 bases and 8 bases, there was a span of 19 bases. CDR1 is MNHEY, CDR2 SVGAGI, per germline.

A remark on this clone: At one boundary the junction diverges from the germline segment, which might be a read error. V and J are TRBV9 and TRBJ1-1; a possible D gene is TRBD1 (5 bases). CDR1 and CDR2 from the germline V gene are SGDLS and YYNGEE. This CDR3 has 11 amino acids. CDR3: CASRNGGSTDF. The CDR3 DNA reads TGTGCCAGCAGAAACGGGGGGTCGACGGACTTT.

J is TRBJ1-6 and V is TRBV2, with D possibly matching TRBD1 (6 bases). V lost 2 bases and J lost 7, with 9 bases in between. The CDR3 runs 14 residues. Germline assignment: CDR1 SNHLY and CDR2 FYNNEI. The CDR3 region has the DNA TGTGCCAGCAGTGAACGGCAGGGGAATTCACCCCTCCACTTT. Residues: CASSERQGNSPLHF.

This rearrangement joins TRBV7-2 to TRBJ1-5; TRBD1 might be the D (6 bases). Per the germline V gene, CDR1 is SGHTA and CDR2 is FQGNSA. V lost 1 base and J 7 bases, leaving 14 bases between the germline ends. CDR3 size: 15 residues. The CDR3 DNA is TGTGCCAGCAGCTTAGTGAGGGGGACCTCACAGCCCCAGCATTTT. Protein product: CASSLVRGTSQPQHF. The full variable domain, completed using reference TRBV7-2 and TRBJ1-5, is GAGVSQSPSNKVTEKGKDVELRCDPISGHTALYWYRQSLGQGLEFLIYFQGNSAPDKSGLPSDRFSAERTGGSVSTLTIQRTQQEDSAVYLCASSLVRGTSQPQHFGDGTRLSIL.

CDR3 protein: CASSQNQGYEQYF. DNA for the CDR3: TGTGCCAGCAGCCAAAATCAGGGCTACGAGCAGTACTTC. This rearrangement joins TRBV11-2 to TRBJ2-7; tentative D call: TRBD1 (5 bases). This CDR3 is built from 13 residues. Trimming took 5 bases from V and 3 from J, leaving 11 bases between them. Germline lookup yields CDR1 SGHAT and CDR2 FQNNGV.

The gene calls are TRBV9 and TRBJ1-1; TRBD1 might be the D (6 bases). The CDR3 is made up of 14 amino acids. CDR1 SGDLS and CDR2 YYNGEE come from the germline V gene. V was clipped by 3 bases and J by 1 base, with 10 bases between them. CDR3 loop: CASSDGQRNTEAFF. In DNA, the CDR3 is TGTGCCAGCAGCGATGGACAGAGGAACACTGAAGCTTTCTTT.

The CDR3 region is CASSFMGGAYEQYF. For the CDR3, the DNA is TGTGCCAGCAGCTTTATGGGGGGAGCCTACGAGCAGTACTTC. This sequence joins TRBV7-9 and TRBJ2-7; a possible D gene is TRBD2 (6 bases). Germline V gene data show CDR1 as SEHNR and CDR2 as FQNEAQ (reference sequence). V dropped 3 bases and J dropped 2 bases, with 11 bases sitting between them. The CDR3 spans 14 residues.

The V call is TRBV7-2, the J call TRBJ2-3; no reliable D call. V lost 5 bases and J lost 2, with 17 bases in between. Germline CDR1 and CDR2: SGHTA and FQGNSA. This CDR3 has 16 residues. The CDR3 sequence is CASSDRIRTNTDTQYF. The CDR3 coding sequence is TGTGCCAGCAGCGATAGGATTCGGACGAACACAGATACGCAGTATTTT.

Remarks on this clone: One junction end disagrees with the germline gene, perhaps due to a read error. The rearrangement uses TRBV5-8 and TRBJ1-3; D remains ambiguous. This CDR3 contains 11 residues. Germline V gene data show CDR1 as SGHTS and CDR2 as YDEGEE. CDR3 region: CASSLGRAFRF. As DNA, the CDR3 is TGTGCCAGCAGCTTGGGACGGGCCTTTCGGTTT.

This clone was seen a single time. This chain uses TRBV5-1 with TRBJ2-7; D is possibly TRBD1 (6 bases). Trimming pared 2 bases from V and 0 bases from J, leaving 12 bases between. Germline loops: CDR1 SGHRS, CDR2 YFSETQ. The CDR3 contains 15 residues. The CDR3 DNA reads TGCGCCAGCAGCTTAGGGGACACCACCTCCTACGAGCAGTACTTC. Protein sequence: CASSLGDTTSYEQYF.

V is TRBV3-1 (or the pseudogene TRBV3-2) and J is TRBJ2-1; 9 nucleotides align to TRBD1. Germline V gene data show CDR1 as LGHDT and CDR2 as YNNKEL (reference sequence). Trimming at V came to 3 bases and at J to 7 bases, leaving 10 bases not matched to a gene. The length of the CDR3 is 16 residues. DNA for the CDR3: TGTGCCAGCAGCCAGTCTCGGGACAGGGCGCGGAATGAGCAGTTCTTC. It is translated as CASSQSRDRARNEQFF.

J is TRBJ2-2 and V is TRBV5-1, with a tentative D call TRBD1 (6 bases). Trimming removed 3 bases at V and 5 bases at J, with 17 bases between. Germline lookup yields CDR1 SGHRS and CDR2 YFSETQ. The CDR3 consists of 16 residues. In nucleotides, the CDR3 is TGCGCCAGCAGCTCACAGGGAAACATGAGGACCGGGGAGCTGTTTTTT. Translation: CASSSQGNMRTGELFF.

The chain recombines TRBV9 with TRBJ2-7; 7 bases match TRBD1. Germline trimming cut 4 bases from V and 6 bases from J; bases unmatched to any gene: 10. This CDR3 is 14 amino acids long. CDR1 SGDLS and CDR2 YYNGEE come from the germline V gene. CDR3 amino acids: CASSLRTGFSEQYF. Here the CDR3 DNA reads TGTGCCAGCAGCCTGCGGACAGGATTCTCCGAGCAGTACTTC.

The CDR3 sequence: CSASPLGGDNEQFF. The CDR3 coding sequence is TGCAGTGCTAGTCCTCTAGGGGGGGACAATGAGCAGTTCTTC. V gene TRBV20-1 combines with J gene TRBJ2-1, with D possibly matching TRBD2 (7 bases). Germline CDR1 is DFQATT and CDR2 is SNEGSKA (reference sequence). The length of the CDR3 is 14 residues. Trimming cost V 3 bases and J 5 bases, with 14 bases left between them.

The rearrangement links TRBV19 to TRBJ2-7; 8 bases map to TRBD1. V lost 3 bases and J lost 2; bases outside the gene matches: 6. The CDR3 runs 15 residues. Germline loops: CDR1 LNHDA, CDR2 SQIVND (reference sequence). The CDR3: CASSIPGTGTYEQYF. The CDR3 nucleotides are TGTGCCAGTAGTATTCCCGGGACAGGCACCTACGAGCAGTACTTC.

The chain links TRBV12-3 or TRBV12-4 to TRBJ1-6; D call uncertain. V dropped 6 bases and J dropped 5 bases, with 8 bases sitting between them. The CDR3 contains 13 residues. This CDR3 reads CASRMDHNSPLHF. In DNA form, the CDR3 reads TGTGCCAGCAGAATGGATCATAATTCACCCCTCCACTTT.

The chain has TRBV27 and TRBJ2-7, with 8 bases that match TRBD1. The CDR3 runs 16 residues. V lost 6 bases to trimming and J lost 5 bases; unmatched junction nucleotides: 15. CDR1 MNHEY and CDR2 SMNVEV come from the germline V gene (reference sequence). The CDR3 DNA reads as TGTGCCAGCAGACAGAACGGTATGACAGGGGCGCACGAGCAGTACTTC. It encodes CASRQNGMTGAHEQYF.

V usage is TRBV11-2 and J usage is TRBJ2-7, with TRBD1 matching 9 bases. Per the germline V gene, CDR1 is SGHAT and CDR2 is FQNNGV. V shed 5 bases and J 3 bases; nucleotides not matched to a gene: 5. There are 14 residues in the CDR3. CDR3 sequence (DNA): TGTGCCAGCAGCCCCGGGACAGGGCTCTACGAGCAGTACTTC. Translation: CASSPGTGLYEQYF.

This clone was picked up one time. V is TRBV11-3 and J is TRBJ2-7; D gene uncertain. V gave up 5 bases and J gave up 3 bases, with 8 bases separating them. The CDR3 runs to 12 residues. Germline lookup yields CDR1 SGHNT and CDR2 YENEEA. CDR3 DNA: TGTGCCAGCAGCCCCCAACTCTACGAGCAGTACTTC. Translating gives CASSPQLYEQYF.